This T cell receptor (beta chain) was recorded in a study of T cell changes during pregnancy in multiple sclerosis. Germline CDR1 and CDR2: SGHAT and FQNNGV. The CDR3 extends over 16 amino acids. Clones were sequenced by immunoSEQ multiplex PCR, and TCRdb holds only the in-frame ones, with some missing. The data contain 65,000 to 90,000 clones, around nine tenths of them singletons. The chain is built from TRBV11-2 and TRBJ2-5; the match to TRBD2 covers 11 bases. Near its end, the DNA agrees better with TRBJ2-7, so the J call may be wrong. This TCR derives from a female donor with multiple sclerosis, enrolled in a pregnancy study. The sequencing used peripheral blood, collected in the second trimester of pregnancy. CDR3 region: CASSLVPSGGSYEQYF. CDR3 nucleotide sequence: TGTGCCAGCAGCTTAGTCCCTAGCGGGGGGTCCTACGAGCAGTACTTC.